Following are 2 T cell receptor beta chains from one sample sequenced in a study of vaccination effects on CD4 cells after COVID-19. No cognate antigen is known for these TCRs. The data were produced by immunoSEQ multiplex PCR, yet TCRdb's version contains in-frame clones alone and is incomplete. This table has about 66,000 clones, roughly 80% appearing once. Culture proceeded for nine to ten days, and CD4+ T cells were then isolated. Participants were vaccinated with two doses of either the BNT162b2 or mRNA-1273 vaccine. The sequencing here drew on CD4+ T cells from PBMCs cultured without peptide, taken after COVID-19 vaccination. All receptors derive from a human donor who received a COVID-19 vaccine.

The rearrangement links TRBV5-1 to TRBJ2-5; D possibly corresponds to TRBD2 (5 bases). V dropped 2 bases and J dropped 4 bases, with 12 bases sitting between them. This CDR3 region has 14 residues. CDR1 SGHRS and CDR2 YFSETQ come from the germline V gene. This CDR3 reads CASSFFRTGETQYF. The CDR3 nucleotides read TGCGCCAGCAGCTTCTTTAGGACTGGAGAGACCCAGTACTTC.

This clone was counted only a few times. This chain links TRBV6-2 or TRBV6-3 with TRBJ1-5; D unclear. CDR3 size: 16 residues. From germline, CDR1 is MNHEY and CDR2 SVGEGT. V was cut by 6 bases and J by 4 bases, with 19 bases left in between. CDR3 DNA sequence: TGTGCCAGCAGCCACCCGACTGGCGGAGGTAATCAGCCCCAGCATTTT. This gives the protein CASSHPTGGGNQPQHF.